The 29 T cell receptor beta chains below all came from one sample that was sequenced in a study of Tregs in tolerant kidney transplant recipients. Generated by immunoSEQ multiplex PCR, the TCRdb table keeps only in-frame clones and is missing some. This table holds 240,000 or so clones, 84% found once. The specimen was CD4+ T cells from blood. These TCRs come from a human donor in good health.

The rearrangement links TRBV7-3 to TRBJ2-1; tentatively, D is TRBD1 (7 bases). The germline V and J ends were trimmed by 4 bases and 3 bases, with 19 bases remaining between them. The V gene's germline CDR1 is SGHTA and CDR2 FQGTGA. This CDR3 has 17 residues. The CDR3 reads CASSSNPRGEDYNEQFF. The DNA for the CDR3 is TGTGCCAGCAGCTCCAACCCCAGGGGGGAGGACTACAATGAGCAGTTCTTC.

The chain joins TRBV7-6 to TRBJ2-7, with unresolved D. CDR1 is SGHVS, CDR2 FNYEAQ, per germline. The CDR3 is 12 amino acids. V was cut by 2 bases and J by 3 bases, with 5 bases left in between. The CDR3 bases are TGTGCCAGCAGCTTAAACGGCTACGAGCAGTACTTC. This sequence encodes CASSLNGYEQYF.

The gene calls are TRBV5-1 and TRBJ2-7; 9 nucleotides agree with TRBD1. V gave up 4 bases and J gave up 6 bases; unmatched junction bases: 8. The CDR3 extends over 14 amino acids. Germline V lookup: CDR1 SGHRS, CDR2 YFSETQ. This chain's CDR3 is CASSTGDRVSEQYF. Here the CDR3 DNA reads TGCGCCAGCAGCACCGGGGACAGGGTGTCCGAGCAGTACTTC.

The CDR3 region is CAWSVIERGSYEQYF. In nucleotides, the CDR3 is TGTGCCTGGAGTGTAATCGAACGGGGCTCCTACGAGCAGTACTTC. This chain uses TRBV30 with TRBJ2-7, with D perhaps TRBD2 (5 bases). Germline V gene data show CDR1 as GTSNPN and CDR2 as SVGIG (reference sequence). The germline V and J ends were trimmed by 0 bases and 0 bases, with 12 bases remaining between them. CDR3 length: 15 residues.

This chain uses TRBV6-5 with TRBJ2-5; TRBD2 agrees at 7 bases. The germline gives CDR1 MNHEY, CDR2 SVGAGI. With V trimmed by 5 bases and J by 1 base, 4 bases remained unmatched. The CDR3 is 14 amino acids. The CDR3 here is CASSTRGGQETQYF. In DNA, the CDR3 is TGTGCCAGCAGTACCCGCGGGGGCCAAGAGACCCAGTACTTC.

This clone was recorded only once. The chain is built from TRBV19 and TRBJ1-5; 8 bases agree with TRBD1. Germline assignment: CDR1 LNHDA and CDR2 SQIVND (reference sequence). This CDR3 has 16 residues. Trimming took 4 bases from V and 3 from J; bases not matched to a gene: 8. CDR3 sequence (DNA): TGTGCCAGTAGTAGGACAGGGAGAATTAACAATCAGCCCCAGCATTTT. Encoded protein: CASSRTGRINNQPQHF. The full variable domain, in which reference TRBV19 and TRBJ1-5 provide the parts outside the CDR3, is DGGITQSPKYLFRKEGQNVTLSCEQNLNHDAMYWYRQDPGQGLRLIYYSQIVNDFQKGDIAEGYSVSREKKESFPLTVTSAQKNPTAFYLCASSRTGRINNQPQHFGDGTRLSIL.

J is TRBJ2-5 and V is TRBV7-3, with 10 bases aligning to TRBD2. The trim removed 1 base at V and 1 base at J, leaving 3 bases unmatched. The CDR3 contains 16 residues. The germline V gene has CDR1 SGHTA and CDR2 FQGTGA. CDR3 amino acids: CASSLRASGGQETQYF. CDR3 nucleotide sequence: TGTGCCAGCAGCTTAAGGGCTAGCGGGGGCCAAGAGACCCAGTACTTC.

This chain joins TRBV19 and TRBJ1-2, with 7 bases fitting TRBD1. The length of the CDR3 is 15 residues. The trim removed 5 bases at V and 4 bases at J, leaving 10 bases unmatched. CDR1 and CDR2 from the germline V gene are LNHDA and SQIVND (reference sequence). The CDR3 sequence: CASSSYRGGVYGYTF. The CDR3 nucleotides are TGTGCCAGTAGTTCCTACAGGGGAGGTGTCTATGGCTACACCTTC. The variable domain in full, completed from reference TRBV19 and TRBJ1-2, reads DGGITQSPKYLFRKEGQNVTLSCEQNLNHDAMYWYRQDPGQGLRLIYYSQIVNDFQKGDIAEGYSVSREKKESFPLTVTSAQKNPTAFYLCASSSYRGGVYGYTFGSGTRLTVV.

The chain employs TRBV25-1 and TRBJ2-1; 12 bases fit TRBD2. With V trimmed by 4 bases and J by 4 bases, 5 bases remained unmatched. Germline lookup yields CDR1 MGHDK and CDR2 SYGVNS. CDR3 length: 16 amino acids. CDR3 protein: CASSVSTSGRYNEQFF. CDR3 DNA sequence: TGTGCCAGCAGTGTTTCGACTAGCGGGAGATACAATGAGCAGTTCTTC.

DNA of the CDR3: TGCGCCAGCAGCTTGGGGGGGTCCGGGGCCACCGGGGAGCTGTTTTTT. The encoded protein is CASSLGGSGATGELFF. The chain has TRBV5-1 and TRBJ2-2, with D perhaps assigned TRBD1 or TRBD2 (5 bases each). Trimming removed 0 bases from V and 4 bases from J, with 13 bases in between. In germline, CDR1 is SGHRS, CDR2 YFSETQ. The CDR3 runs to 16 residues.

J is TRBJ2-5 and V is TRBV19; 13 bases map to TRBD2. This CDR3 comprises 17 residues. The ends lost 7 bases at V and 1 base at J; junction bases unmatched: 9. Per germline, CDR1 LNHDA and CDR2 SQIVND (reference sequence). The CDR3 region has the DNA TGTGCCAGTACTAGGACTAGCGGGAGAAAGGGCCAAGAGACCCAGTACTTC. Translating gives CASTRTSGRKGQETQYF.

The rearrangement joins TRBV9 to TRBJ2-3; 8 positions match TRBD2. Losses at the gene ends were 2 bases for V and 0 bases for J; bases not matched to a gene: 5. The CDR3 covers 16 residues. Germline V gene data show CDR1 as SGDLS and CDR2 as YYNGEE. CDR3 nucleotides: TGTGCCAGCAGCGTTCTTGGACTAGCTAGCACAGATACGCAGTATTTT. The encoded protein is CASSVLGLASTDTQYF.

V and J are TRBV5-1 and TRBJ2-1, with no clear D. The ends were cut back, 0 bases at V and 1 base at J, with 11 bases in the middle. Germline V gene lookup returns CDR1 SGHRS and CDR2 YFSETQ. This CDR3 spans 16 amino acids. The CDR3 reads CASSLGTSVSYNEQFF. The DNA of the CDR3 is TGCGCCAGCAGCTTGGGGACCAGTGTTTCCTACAATGAGCAGTTCTTC. The full variable domain, with the rest looked up from reference TRBV5-1 and TRBJ2-1, is KAGVTQTPRYLIKTRGQQVTLSCSPISGHRSVSWYQQTPGQGLQFLFEYFSETQRNKGNFPGRFSGRQFSNSRSEMNVSTLELGDSALYLCASSLGTSVSYNEQFFGPGTRLTVL.

The chain carries TRBV30 and TRBJ1-5; TRBD1 might be the D (5 bases). V lost 2 bases and J lost 4, with 12 bases in between. The germline V gene has CDR1 GTSNPN and CDR2 SVGIG (reference sequence). This CDR3 is 14 amino acids long. In DNA, the CDR3 is TGTGCCTGGAGTCAAGATCAGGGTAATCAGCCCCAGCATTTT. Amino acids: CAWSQDQGNQPQHF. The whole variable domain, remainder taken from reference TRBV30 and TRBJ1-5, is SQTIHQWPATLVQPVGSPLSLECTVEGTSNPNLYWYRQAAGRGLQLLFYSVGIGQISSEVPQNLSASRPQDRQFILSSKKLLLSDSGFYLCAWSQDQGNQPQHFGDGTRLSIL.

This chain links TRBV7-2 with TRBJ2-7, with TRBD2 identical over 8 bases. V lost 4 bases and J lost 3; bases outside the gene matches: 5. CDR1 and CDR2 (germline): SGHTA, FQGNSA. This CDR3 is 14 amino acids long. CDR3 sequence (DNA): TGTGCCAGCAGCTACCGCGGGGGGTACTACGAGCAGTACTTC. Its translation: CASSYRGGYYEQYF. The full variable domain, with the rest looked up from reference TRBV7-2 and TRBJ2-7, is GAGVSQSPSNKVTEKGKDVELRCDPISGHTALYWYRQSLGQGLEFLIYFQGNSAPDKSGLPSDRFSAERTGGSVSTLTIQRTQQEDSAVYLCASSYRGGYYEQYFGPGTRLTVT.

The rearrangement uses TRBV10-1 and TRBJ2-5; D is possibly TRBD1 (6 bases). V was shortened by 3 bases and J by 0 bases, with 11 bases between the two germline ends. CDR3 length equals 15 residues. The V gene's germline CDR1 is WNHNN and CDR2 SYGVQD (reference sequence). CDR3 nucleotides: TGCGCCAGCAGTGATGGGACATTGTACCAAGAGACCCAGTACTTC. Translated, it gives CASSDGTLYQETQYF.

This clone has just a few counts. The V and J genes are TRBV28 and TRBJ1-2, with D maybe TRBD1 (5 bases). The V gene's germline CDR1 is MDHEN and CDR2 SYDVKM. V was clipped by 6 bases and J by 4 bases, with 18 bases between them. This CDR3 contains 15 residues. CDR3 in DNA: TGTGCCAGCAGGCGGATCACCGGGGGGACCTATGGCTACACCTTC. This sequence encodes CASRRITGGTYGYTF.

The chain recombines TRBV7-2 with TRBJ2-5; D remains ambiguous. There are 16 residues in the CDR3. V shed 4 bases and J shed 2 bases, with 17 bases lying between them. The germline gives CDR1 SGHTA, CDR2 FQGNSA. CDR3: CASSYYGTARQETQYF. CDR3 bases: TGTGCCAGCAGCTACTATGGAACAGCTCGACAAGAGACCCAGTACTTC. The full variable domain, with the rest looked up from reference TRBV7-2 and TRBJ2-5, is GAGVSQSPSNKVTEKGKDVELRCDPISGHTALYWYRQSLGQGLEFLIYFQGNSAPDKSGLPSDRFSAERTGGSVSTLTIQRTQQEDSAVYLCASSYYGTARQETQYFGPGTRLLVL.

Comments on this clone: Other DNA sequences in the same sample also yield this CDR3. The CDR3 here is CASSLGGRDTGSGANVLTF. CDR3 nucleotides: TGTGCCAGCAGCTTAGGGGGACGGGACACCGGCTCTGGGGCCAACGTCCTGACTTTC. The chain combines TRBV11-2 with TRBJ2-6; D perhaps matches TRBD1 (6 bases). This CDR3 has 19 residues. The germline V and J ends were trimmed by 1 base and 0 bases, with 16 bases remaining between them. CDR1 is SGHAT, CDR2 FQNNGV, per germline.

The V call is TRBV4-1, the J call TRBJ2-7; tentatively, D is TRBD1 (6 bases). Trimming shortened V by 4 bases and J by 2 bases, and 15 bases separated the two germline ends. Germline-derived CDR1 and CDR2 are MGHRA and YSYEKL. CDR3 length: 15 amino acids. CDR3 protein: CASSLETGSTYEQYF. CDR3 DNA: TGCGCCAGCAGCCTAGAGACAGGCAGCACCTACGAGCAGTACTTC.

The genes are TRBV30 and TRBJ1-6; no reliable D call. CDR3 length equals 19 residues. Trimming shortened V by 3 bases and J by 0 bases, and 21 bases separated the two germline ends. Germline lookup yields CDR1 GTSNPN and CDR2 SVGIG (reference sequence). This CDR3 reads CAWSGARVPSRSYNSPLHF. CDR3 DNA: TGTGCCTGGAGCGGTGCGAGGGTCCCCTCTCGCTCCTATAATTCACCCCTCCACTTT.

The chain couples TRBV2 to TRBJ2-1; D is undetermined. The ends were cut back, 2 bases at V and 1 base at J, with 9 bases in the middle. CDR3 length: 15 residues. Germline values: CDR1 SNHLY, CDR2 FYNNEI. This CDR3 reads CASSELRRSYNEQFF. The CDR3 DNA reads as TGTGCCAGCAGTGAATTACGCAGGTCCTACAATGAGCAGTTCTTC.

The chain uses TRBV5-1 and TRBJ2-4, with D possibly matching TRBD2 (6 bases). Trimming removed 0 bases at V and 5 bases at J, with 15 bases between. CDR1 and CDR2 (germline): SGHRS, YFSETQ. The CDR3 is made up of 16 amino acids. Here the CDR3 reads CASSLAGLWGENIQYF. The CDR3 nucleotides are TGCGCCAGCAGCTTGGCGGGACTTTGGGGGGAAAACATTCAGTACTTC.

This chain joins TRBV6-1 and TRBJ2-3, with 11 bases aligning to TRBD2. CDR1 and CDR2 (germline): MNHNS, SASEGT. V dropped 7 bases and J dropped 8; count of bases not matched to a gene: 11. The CDR3 has 15 residues. The CDR3 bases are TGTGCCAGCACCCCAGTAGCGGGAGGGCCGGGTACGCAGTATTTT. Encoded protein: CASTPVAGGPGTQYF.

Only one count was recorded for this clone. J is TRBJ2-7 and V is TRBV6-5, with 9 nucleotides matching TRBD1. CDR3 length: 13 residues. Germline CDR1 and CDR2: MNHEY and SVGAGI. Unmatched junction bases numbered 9, after V lost 6 bases and J lost 9 bases. CDR3 nucleotides: TGTGCCAGCAGCCCGGGGACAGGGACTGGGCAGTACTTC. Protein product: CASSPGTGTGQYF.

This chain links TRBV18 with TRBJ1-2; 10 bases map to TRBD1. The CDR3 extends over 19 amino acids. The junction had 16 bases not matched to a gene; V was cut back by 0 bases and J by 6 bases. CDR1 is KGHSH and CDR2 is LQKENI in the germline V gene. The CDR3: CASSPPGVTGGARVNGYTF. The CDR3 DNA reads as TGTGCCAGCTCACCACCGGGAGTGACAGGGGGCGCAAGGGTTAATGGCTACACCTTC.

The rearrangement joins TRBV5-1 to TRBJ1-2, with 8 bases matching TRBD1. The CDR3 has 13 residues. V lost 3 bases, J lost 8 bases, and 6 bases stayed unmatched. From germline, CDR1 is SGHRS and CDR2 YFSETQ. DNA of the CDR3: TGCGCCAGCAGCTCCGGACAGGGTGAAGGCTACACCTTC. Its protein product is CASSSGQGEGYTF.

This chain links TRBV18 with TRBJ2-1; D may match TRBD1 or TRBD2 (6 bases each). V lost 4 bases and J 4 bases, leaving 17 bases between the germline ends. The CDR3 extends over 16 amino acids. Germline V gene lookup returns CDR1 KGHSH and CDR2 LQKENI. CDR3 region: CASSLSRGQSYNEQFF. The CDR3 nucleotides read TGTGCCAGCTCACTTTCCCGGGGGCAGTCATACAATGAGCAGTTCTTC.

The chain combines TRBV18 with TRBJ1-4; D gene unclear. This CDR3 region has 12 residues. Trimming took off 3 bases at V and 13 bases at J, with 12 bases between the two ends. Germline lookup yields CDR1 KGHSH and CDR2 LQKENI. CDR3 amino acids: CASSPSEAGLFF. In nucleotides, the CDR3 is TGTGCCAGCTCACCTTCGGAGGCTGGACTGTTTTTT. The full variable domain, with the rest looked up from reference TRBV18 and TRBJ1-4, is NAGVMQNPRHLVRRRGQEARLRCSPMKGHSHVYWYRQLPEEGLKFMVYLQKENIIDESGMPKERFSAEFPKEGPSILRIQQVVRGDSAAYFCASSPSEAGLFFGSGTQLSVL.